The subject of this entry is one TCR beta chain. This clone showed up just a few times. Its binding antigen is unknown. It has no much larger one-base neighbor in the sample; base qualities were not kept. The record originates from a study of cytomegalovirus exposure and HLA in healthy donors (dated by TCRdb to 2016 to 2017). Turning to the overall study: An earlier analysis of approximately 640 of the donors reported about 290 Gb of sequence data and 117 million unique TCR beta sequences from 150 million to 200 million T cells. An earlier analysis of around 540 of the donors applied high-throughput TCR beta sequencing to assess whether each TCR beta V gene segment acted as functional or pseudogenic. Among some 400 genotyped donors of the cohort, an average of 235,054 unique TCR beta nucleotide sequences were sequenced per donor, roughly a sixth of them non-productive. Rather than drawing on any new phenotypic data, the later analysis identified candidate immune exposures from TCR beta sequences and the way those sequences occurred across donors. Donor age, sex, ethnicity and CMV serostatus were collected together with the repertoire data. In addition to the first cohort of hundreds of subjects, a separate validation cohort of under 150 different subjects was used. Of the approximately 400 genotyped donors, 75% to 85% were placed in the genetic ancestry cluster associated with self-reported Caucasian donors. High-throughput TCR immunosequencing, statistical association of individual TCRs with disease status, and machine learning were combined to predict cytomegalovirus infection status. The study aimed to test whether signatures of past pathogen exposure could be identified by cataloging public T cell receptors. Typing coverage differed by locus: A, B, C, DRB1 and DQB1 were typed in roughly 620-630 donors, DQA1 in 500 to 550, DPA1 in 600 to 610, and DPB1 in 450 to 490. Because of strong linkage in the cohort, four to six DR-DQ haplotypes were treated as single units for association and clustering. Every discovery cohort repertoire had been produced on one sequencing platform. To study patterns of TCR occurrence, a later analysis re-analyzed previously published TCR beta repertoires from 550 to 800 donors and added high-resolution HLA genotyping. A later genetic analysis used genome-wide SNP genotypes for about three fifths of the 666 donors, treating that subset as a discovery cohort. HLA typing covered class I and class II loci at four-digit resolution. The study profiled the T cell repertoires of 666 subjects by immunosequencing and related them to cytomegalovirus serostatus. An early release covering roughly 580 HLA-typed donors comprised 250 to 350 gigabases of sequencing data and around 80 million unique TCR sequences.

The library was prepared using the immunoSEQ multiplex PCR assay. For the multiplex PCR, a mixture combining 60 forward primers for TCR Vbeta segments and 13 reverse primers for TCR Jbeta segments was used. Amplification of the CDR3 region of rearranged TCR beta genes was performed with a multiplex PCR assay on genomic DNA. On the Illumina HiSeq System, the amplified TCR beta libraries were sequenced as 87-base-pair reads. The published analysis was carried out like this. Across the 666 repertoires, a later analysis counted 75 million to 90 million unique TCR beta chains, 9.5 million to 12 million of which were shared by at least two donors. A nearest-neighbor algorithm error-corrected the raw reads and collapsed the reads into unique sequences, merging closely related sequences to remove PCR and sequencing errors. To assign V, D and J gene segments, CDR3 sequences were aligned to IMGT reference sequences. For a sequence to be retained, a match of at least six nucleotides to both a V gene segment and a J gene segment was required. Rearrangements were called productive when the CDR3 lacked stop codons and stayed in frame with V and J; all others were non-productive. CDR3 was defined by IMGT convention, running from the second conserved V-encoded cysteine to the conserved J-encoded phenylalanine. The earlier analysis of around 640 of the donors excluded sequences that lacked an unambiguous match to a single V gene segment. In an earlier analysis of approximately 560 of the donors, a V segment was called functional when productive rearrangements were above 56.7%, and segregating when the standard deviation between donors exceeded 5%. A statistical classification framework was built for diagnosing cytomegalovirus status from the catalog of TCR beta chain sequences. In a later analysis, TCR nucleotide sequences were compared against IMGT/GENE-DB human TR gene sequences so that V and J genes could be assigned. Using the TCRdist pipeline, a later analysis assigned CDR3 sequences along with most-parsimonious VDJ recombination scenarios. In a later analysis, every TCR beta chain was defined by the combination of its CDR3 amino acid sequence and its V-gene family, and reads without a unique V-gene family were dropped. To address suspected cross-contamination and a sequencing artifact, a later analysis removed roughly 580 highly shared, low-generation-probability nucleotide sequences. For each public chain, a later analysis derived a clonal expansion index from normalized ranks of inferred template counts within each repertoire. Generation probabilities in a later analysis came from a VDJ recombination model fitted to out-of-frame rearrangements, and those results were checked against IGoR. A later analysis scored TCR-TCR, TCR-HLA and TCR-CMV co-occurrence with hypergeometric tests, applying a repertoire-size bias correction to TCR pairs. False discovery rates were estimated in a later analysis by permuting HLA or CMV assignments 20 times. A later analysis grouped co-occurring TCRs with DBSCAN, adding TCRdist sequence similarity when clustering within HLA-allele-positive subsets. For co-occurrence clustering, repertoires with fewer than 30,000 or more than 120,000 public chains were excluded, along with roughly five repertoires with anomalous nucleotide sharing. In its TCRdb copy, this immuneACCESS table keeps in-frame sequences only and misses some clones. Where compared with another copy, unresolved V genes explain less than half of these, and the others have no known cause. The D gene and trimming were derived from the DNA, and the V and J assignments and clone size from that table. Here the sample has over 65,000 clones; 70% to 80% occur a single time. The ten biggest clones cover approximately 14% of the sample.

Study-wide findings and limitations: According to a later analysis, TCR association rates differed among HLA loci, with DRB1 alleles showing the most associated TCRs and HLA-C alleles showing the fewest. A later genetic analysis reported fewer N-insertions in productive TCRs among donors in an Asian-associated ancestry cluster than the roughly 700-donor mean. Specific HLA alleles were associated with roughly 17,000 TCR beta sequences at a false discovery rate of 0.05 in a later analysis. In a later analysis, most CMV-associated TCR beta chains were found to appear HLA-restricted, with HLA associations seemingly driven largely by CMV exposure. V-gene and J-gene trimming of TCR beta chains was associated with a missense DCLRE1C variant in a later genetic analysis, and the association was replicated in an independent cohort. Because counts were too low, seventeen rarely observed V segments, including chromosome 9 orphons, were left out of the earlier analysis of approximately 500 of the donors. Some IMGT-functional V segments, including TRBV6-2 and TRBV6-3, could not be told apart with the 87-base-pair reads, so those segments were excluded. When HLA alleles, especially DR and DQ, strongly co-occurred, TCR associations were difficult to assign to individual alleles. In the study, about 150 TCR beta chains were listed as associated with cytomegalovirus. A few of the identified cytomegalovirus-associated TCR beta chains were confirmed in vitro to be specific for cytomegalovirus antigens. In an earlier analysis of fewer than 750 of the donors, most TCR beta V segments were observed in productive rearrangements about 87% or about 30% of the time, broadly matching IMGT annotations. A group of highly shared sequence variants was considered likely to be a technical artifact of the sequencing pipeline. Roughly uniform sequencing depth across donors was assumed in presence/absence analyses, although this assumption may not hold. In this cohort, only TCR beta chains were sequenced, and detectable features were limited by the absence of alpha or paired-chain data. CMV serostatus was the only immune exposure information available for the cohort. In a later analysis, HLA-associated TCR beta chains showed more clonal expansion and lower generation probabilities than non-associated chains that were equally common. In a later analysis, several top co-occurrence clusters were reported to appear linked to parvovirus B19, influenza, CMV and Epstein-Barr virus. A further reported finding was that TCR beta sequences accurately predicted the HLA-A and HLA-B alleles for most subjects in the first cohort. The classifier was reported to diagnose cytomegalovirus status with high specificity and sensitivity in both the original and validation cohorts. Because some donors lacked HLA typing at each locus, the association tests relied only on the typed subset. The authors suggested that the approach could potentially be extended to other disease states and immunological phenotypes. Linkage disequilibrium might explain the correlated functional status among segregating V segments, but an unknown experimental factor could not be ruled out. Most TCR sequences were seen in very few donors, while some public TCRs were found in many individuals.

The germline V gene specifies MDHEN as CDR1 and SYDVKM as CDR2. From cysteine to phenylalanine, the CDR3 is 17 amino acids long. Of all the DNA, just the CDR3 is kept, 51 bases in frame from base 1. V loses 3 bases of germline sequence and J loses 5 bases, and the interval between the two ends is 19 bases. The cohort comprised more than 550 healthy bone marrow donors. At the time of sampling, all cohort members were nominally healthy, though unrecorded immune exposures were likely present. The donor tested CMV seropositive and was one of the 289 seropositive cohort members. Each donor provided a peripheral blood sample, and peripheral blood mononuclear cells were used for TCR beta sequencing. The Qiagen DNeasy Blood Extraction Kit was used to extract genomic DNA from the blood cell samples.

This receptor chain uses TRBV28 and TRBJ1-4; the D gene cannot be resolved reliably. The source material was PBMCs. This clonotype was sampled from a woman in her 40s in good health and CMV-seropositive. The CDR3 protein is CASSFGVSDPGNEKLFF. In nucleotide form, the sequence is TGTGCCAGCAGTTTCGGGGTTTCAGACCCCGGGAATGAAAAACTGTTTTTT.